This T cell receptor beta chain stems from a study of T cell changes during pregnancy in multiple sclerosis. The repertoire was sequenced with immunoSEQ multiplex PCR; TCRdb's copy has only in-frame clones and lacks some. Seen here are fewer than 85,000 clones, 94% observed once, and the top ten hold 2% to 3%. Germline V gene data show CDR1 as MNHEY and CDR2 as SMNVEV (reference sequence). The CDR3 totals 14 residues. With V trimmed by 4 bases and J by 1 base, 1 base remained unmatched. The specimen comprised peripheral blood, sampled in the third trimester of pregnancy. V gene TRBV27 combines with J gene TRBJ2-1; TRBD1 agrees at 7 bases. This clonotype was sampled from a female donor with multiple sclerosis, enrolled in a pregnancy study. CDR3: CASSSDRSYNEQFF. The DNA of the CDR3 is TGTGCCAGCAGTTCGGACAGGTCCTACAATGAGCAGTTCTTC.